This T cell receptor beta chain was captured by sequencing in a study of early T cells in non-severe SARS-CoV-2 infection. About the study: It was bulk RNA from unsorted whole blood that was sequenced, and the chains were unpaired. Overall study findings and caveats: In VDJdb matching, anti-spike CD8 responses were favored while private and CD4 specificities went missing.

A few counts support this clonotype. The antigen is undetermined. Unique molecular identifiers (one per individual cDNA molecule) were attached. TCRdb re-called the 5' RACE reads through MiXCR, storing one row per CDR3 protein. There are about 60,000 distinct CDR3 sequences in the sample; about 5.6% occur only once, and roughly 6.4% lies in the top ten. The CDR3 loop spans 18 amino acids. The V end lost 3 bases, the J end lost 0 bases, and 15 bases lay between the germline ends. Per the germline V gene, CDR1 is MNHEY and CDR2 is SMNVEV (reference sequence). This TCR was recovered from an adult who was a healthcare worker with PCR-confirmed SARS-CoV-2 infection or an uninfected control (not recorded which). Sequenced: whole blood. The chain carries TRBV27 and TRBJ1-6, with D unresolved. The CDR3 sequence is CASSFSGLGSSYNSPLHF. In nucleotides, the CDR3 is TGTGCCAGCAGTTTCTCCGGGCTAGGGAGCTCCTATAATTCACCCCTCCACTTT.